Listed below are T cell receptor beta chains from one sample, sequenced in a study of T cell repertoires in cytomegalovirus infection. One entry per CDR3 protein results from TCRdb running MiXCR on the reads. The table records around 900,000 distinct CDR3 sequences, around a third of them present only once. No cognate antigen is known for these TCRs. Sequencing was performed on cultured CD8+ T cells from PBMCs, taken from culture after CMV antigen stimulation. All receptors derive from a human donor in good health (CMV status not recorded). Some clones in this sample may be carry-over from other donors' samples. CDR3s include the opening cysteine and the closing phenylalanine or tryptophan.

CDR3aa: CASSQEGTGNQPQHF
j_gene: TRBJ1-5
v_gene: TRBV4-3
len: 15

CDR3aa: CASSTSGVAVPSEQYF
j_gene: TRBJ2-7
v_gene: TRBV6-1
len: 16

CDR3aa: CASRQDTTEAFF
j_gene: TRBJ1-1
v_gene: TRBV5-5
len: 12

CDR3aa: CASSLKQKSYTF
j_gene: TRBJ1-2
v_gene: TRBV12-3/TRBV12-4
len: 12

CDR3aa: CASSMAGLNTEAFF
j_gene: TRBJ1-1
v_gene: TRBV5-1
len: 14

CDR3aa: CASSFSRVLRDTEAFF
j_gene: TRBJ1-1
v_gene: TRBV7-6
len: 16

CDR3aa: CASSPYEGRTGELFF
j_gene: TRBJ2-2
v_gene: TRBV18
len: 15

CDR3aa: CASSIIVNTEAFF
j_gene: TRBJ1-1
v_gene: TRBV19
len: 13

CDR3aa: CASMGGYNQPQHF
j_gene: TRBJ1-5
v_gene: TRBV6-1
len: 13

CDR3aa: CASSFTDRVQETQYF
j_gene: TRBJ2-5
v_gene: TRBV5-1
len: 15

CDR3aa: CASTLSGSEQYF
j_gene: TRBJ2-7
v_gene: TRBV7-9
len: 12

CDR3aa: CASSESILAGGDTQYF
j_gene: TRBJ2-3
v_gene: TRBV10-1
len: 16

CDR3aa: CSVEDHLYGYTF
j_gene: TRBJ1-2
v_gene: TRBV29-1
len: 12

CDR3aa: CASSEDVFGYTF
j_gene: TRBJ1-2
v_gene: TRBV5-6
len: 12

CDR3aa: CACGGYATNEKLFF
j_gene: TRBJ1-4
v_gene: TRBV7-9
len: 14

CDR3aa: CASSQVWGGSEAFF
j_gene: TRBJ1-1
v_gene: TRBV4-1
len: 14

CDR3aa: CASSLEDRGRTYEQYF
j_gene: TRBJ2-7
v_gene: TRBV5-5
len: 16

CDR3aa: CASSTWVTGTRDNEQFF
j_gene: TRBJ2-1
v_gene: TRBV7-9
len: 17

CDR3aa: CAIRTGLAVVNEQFF
j_gene: TRBJ2-1
v_gene: TRBV10-3
len: 15

CDR3aa: CASSWDRDRNTEAFF
j_gene: TRBJ1-1
v_gene: TRBV6-2/TRBV6-3
len: 15

CDR3aa: CASSFGGQGESTEAFF
j_gene: TRBJ1-1
v_gene: TRBV11-1
len: 16

CDR3aa: CASRMAGGRETQYF
j_gene: TRBJ2-5
v_gene: TRBV7-9
len: 14

CDR3aa: CASSSPGGQGTYEQYF
j_gene: TRBJ2-7
v_gene: TRBV5-4
len: 16

CDR3aa: CASSPRDRVTEAFF
j_gene: TRBJ1-1
v_gene: TRBV7-6
len: 14

CDR3aa: CASSILLGEGANTEAFF
j_gene: TRBJ1-1
v_gene: TRBV19
len: 17

CDR3aa: CASSLTPREEGANYGYTF
j_gene: TRBJ1-2
v_gene: TRBV7-3
len: 18